This is a list of T cell receptor beta chains from one sample in a study of blood T cell repertoires in COVID-19. This table comes from immunoSEQ multiplex PCR, and its TCRdb copy is limited to in-frame clones, with some not included. The table shows about 160,000 clones, with over 75% occurring only once. Material for sequencing was peripheral blood. The receptor set was obtained from a human donor in a cohort sampled during active COVID-19. CDR3s include the opening cysteine and the closing phenylalanine or tryptophan. The order of the fields is V gene, D gene, J gene, clone size, CDR3 protein, CDR3 DNA. D genes are given only for firm matches. The size field is filled for only some rows; it gives once, few, many or a size class.

TRBV14,-,TRBJ2-2,-,CASSQDVWGAGELFF,TGTGCCAGCAGCCAAGATGTATGGGGGGCCGGGGAGCTGTTTTTT
TRBV28,TRBD1,TRBJ2-7,-,CASSLLQGVGEQYF,TGTGCCAGCAGTTTACTACAGGGGGTAGGGGAGCAGTACTTC
TRBV27,-,TRBJ1-1,-,CASSVGRQTEAFF,TGTGCCAGCAGTGTGGGGCGGCAGACTGAAGCTTTCTTT
TRBV27,-,TRBJ1-6,-,CASSRTLDSPLHF,TGTGCCAGCAGTCGCACTTTAGATTCACCCCTCCACTTT
TRBV10-2,-,TRBJ2-7,-,CASSVPTRSYEQYF,TGCGCCAGCAGTGTCCCCACACGAAGCTACGAGCAGTACTTC
TRBV11-2,TRBD1,TRBJ2-1,-,CASSLAPGTGVNEQFF,TGTGCCAGCAGCTTAGCCCCCGGGACAGGCGTCAATGAGCAGTTCTTC
TRBV10-2,TRBD1,TRBJ1-1,-,CASRDRPTEAFF,TGCGCCAGCAGGGACAGGCCCACTGAAGCTTTCTTT
TRBV2,TRBD2,TRBJ2-5,-,CASNLAGDETQYF,TGTGCCAGCAACTTAGCGGGAGACGAGACCCAGTACTTC
TRBV6-5,-,TRBJ1-1,-,CASRPQGKNTEAFF,TGTGCCAGCAGACCCCAGGGTAAGAACACTGAAGCTTTCTTT
TRBV10-3,-,TRBJ2-7,-,CAITPGSRFDAYEQYF,TGTGCCATCACCCCCGGATCCAGGTTTGATGCCTACGAGCAGTACTTC
TRBV7-2,-,TRBJ2-1,-,CASSLDLAGTNEQFF,TGTGCCAGCAGCTTAGATCTAGCCGGTACGAATGAGCAGTTCTTC
TRBV18,-,TRBJ1-4,few,CASSPGRGTATNEKLFF,TGTGCCAGCTCACCCGGGCGGGGGACCGCAACTAATGAAAAACTGTTTTTT
TRBV9,-,TRBJ2-1,-,CASSATGTYSDEQFF,TGTGCCAGCAGCGCAACCGGGACTTACTCCGATGAGCAGTTCTTC
TRBV28,-,TRBJ1-2,-,CASSLLEGRGYTF,TGTGCCAGCAGTTTATTAGAAGGGAGGGGCTACACCTTC
TRBV11-2,-,TRBJ1-2,-,CASSLEGGYDYGYTF,TGTGCCAGCAGCTTAGAGGGAGGGTATGACTATGGCTACACCTTC
TRBV27,TRBD1,TRBJ2-3,-,CASSWGQDTDTQYF,TGTGCCAGCAGTTGGGGACAGGACACAGATACGCAGTATTTT
TRBV9,-,TRBJ2-4,-,CASNQGVAKNIQYF,TGTGCCAGCAACCAAGGGGTAGCCAAAAACATTCAGTACTTC
TRBV4-3,TRBD1,TRBJ2-3,-,CASSQGQGSTDTQYF,TGCGCCAGCAGCCAAGGACAGGGTAGCACAGATACGCAGTATTTT
TRBV10-3,-,TRBJ2-7,-,CAIRPPTGRNEQYF,TGTGCCATCAGGCCGCCGACAGGACGGAACGAGCAGTACTTC
TRBV24-1,-,TRBJ1-4,-,CATSDSGRWDEKLFF,TGTGCCACCAGTGATTCGGGGAGGTGGGATGAAAAACTGTTTTTT
TRBV2,TRBD1,TRBJ2-3,-,CASNGQGESQYF,TGTGCCAGCAATGGACAGGGAGAGTCGCAGTATTTT
TRBV6-5,TRBD1,TRBJ1-6,-,CASSSGTGLNSPLHF,TGTGCCAGCAGTTCCGGGACAGGGCTAAATTCACCCCTCCACTTT
TRBV7-9,-,TRBJ2-2,few,CASSGLTRTGELFF,TGTGCCAGCAGCGGACTAACGCGCACCGGGGAGCTGTTTTTT
TRBV3-1/TRBV3-2,-,TRBJ1-5,few,CASSRGQNYNQPQHF,TGTGCCAGCAGCCGAGGACAGAATTACAATCAGCCCCAGCATTTT
TRBV27,-,TRBJ2-1,-,CASSLSGGVTLEYNEQFF,TGTGCCAGCAGTTTATCAGGGGGAGTTACCCTGGAATACAATGAGCAGTTCTTC
TRBV3-1/TRBV3-2,-,TRBJ2-1,-,CASSQDLLYDNEQFF,TGTGCCAGCAGCCAAGATCTACTGTACGACAATGAGCAGTTCTTC
TRBV7-2,TRBD2,TRBJ2-7,-,CASSSGGLDPYEQYF,TGTGCCAGCAGCTCGGGGGGGCTAGACCCCTACGAGCAGTACTTC
TRBV24-1,TRBD1,TRBJ2-7,-,CATSEPGTGSGRRIEQYF,TGTGCCACCAGTGAACCCGGGACAGGGTCCGGGAGGCGAATCGAGCAGTACTTC
TRBV7-8,TRBD2,TRBJ2-1,-,CASSFYVAGEGEQFF,TGTGCCAGCAGCTTTTATGTAGCGGGGGAGGGTGAGCAGTTCTTC
TRBV19,TRBD1,TRBJ1-4,-,CASKTGGGNEKLFF,TGTGCCAGTAAGACAGGGGGCGGTAATGAAAAACTGTTTTTT
TRBV19,TRBD1,TRBJ2-2,-,CASSIERDSLSTGELFF,TGTGCCAGTAGTATAGAGAGGGACAGCCTTTCCACCGGGGAGCTGTTTTTT
TRBV30,TRBD2,TRBJ2-1,-,CAWSVGRGGPYEQFF,TGTGCCTGGAGTGTCGGGCGGGGGGGCCCGTATGAGCAGTTCTTC
TRBV4-1,-,TRBJ1-5,-,CASSQTRLRGAQPQHF,TGCGCCAGCAGCCAAACACGACTGCGGGGGGCTCAGCCCCAGCATTTT
TRBV6-5,TRBD1,TRBJ1-1,-,CASSTGTGNTEAFF,TGTGCCAGCAGCACCGGGACAGGGAACACTGAAGCTTTCTTT
TRBV12-5,TRBD1,TRBJ2-2,many,CASGFAMGQGIGTGELFF,TGTGCTAGTGGTTTTGCTATGGGACAGGGGATTGGCACCGGGGAGCTGTTTTTT
TRBV2,-,TRBJ1-1,few,CACLATNTEAFF,TGTGCCTGTCTAGCCACGAACACTGAAGCTTTCTTT
TRBV7-2,-,TRBJ2-2,-,CASSSHGGTGELFF,TGTGCCAGCAGCTCCCACGGGGGCACCGGGGAGCTGTTTTTT
TRBV3-1/TRBV3-2,-,TRBJ2-1,few,CASSQASGSYNEQFF,TGTGCCAGCAGCCAAGCCAGCGGCTCCTACAATGAGCAGTTCTTC
TRBV7-2,-,TRBJ2-4,-,CASSNPRAGSKNIQYF,TGTGCCAGCAGCAACCCCCGTGCCGGGTCCAAAAACATTCAGTACTTC
TRBV29-1,-,TRBJ1-1,-,CSVGEFPDTEAFF,TGCAGCGTTGGTGAATTTCCAGACACTGAAGCTTTCTTT
TRBV5-8,TRBD1,TRBJ1-2,-,CASSLEGALGYTF,TGTGCCAGCAGCTTGGAGGGGGCACTGGGCTACACCTTC
TRBV27,-,TRBJ1-2,-,CASSLRARYGYTF,TGTGCCAGCAGTTTACGAGCCCGCTATGGCTACACCTTC